Listed below are T cell receptor beta chains from one sample, sequenced in a study of T-cell reconstitution after alpha-beta-depleted transplantation in children. TCRdb re-called the PCR reads through MiXCR, storing one row per CDR3 protein. The sample holds around 480,000 distinct CDR3 sequences; less than 35% are singletons and the top ten take 2% to 3%. The sequenced sample was PBMCs from the stem cell graft donor, obtained from the stem cell graft. These receptors were collected from a human donor who donated a stem cell graft to a child with aplastic anemia. Each CDR3 is given with its conserved first and last residue. A D gene is named only where the DNA matches it firmly. Only part of the rows carry a size: once, few, many, or a class if the clone is expanded.

J gene: TRBJ1-2; V gene: TRBV12-3/TRBV12-4; D gene: NA; clone size: few; CDR3 DNA: TGTGCCAGCAGCCTTACTCATAACTATGGCTACACCTTC; CDR3 protein: CASSLTHNYGYTF
J gene: TRBJ2-1; V gene: TRBV27; D gene: NA; clone size: NA; CDR3 DNA: TGTGCCAGCAGTTTAGGTCGTCTAGTGGGGGATGAGCAGTTCTTC; CDR3 protein: CASSLGRLVGDEQFF
J gene: TRBJ2-5; V gene: TRBV18; D gene: NA; clone size: NA; CDR3 DNA: TGTGCCAGCTCAGGGGGTCGGCAAGAGACCCAGTACTTC; CDR3 protein: CASSGGRQETQYF
J gene: TRBJ2-3; V gene: TRBV18; D gene: TRBD2; clone size: NA; CDR3 DNA: TGTGCCAGCTCACCTAGGACTAGCGGGATCACAGATACGCAGTATTTT; CDR3 protein: CASSPRTSGITDTQYF
J gene: TRBJ1-1; V gene: TRBV12-3/TRBV12-4; D gene: TRBD1; clone size: NA; CDR3 DNA: TGTGCCAGCAGGACAGGGAATGAAGCTTTCTTT; CDR3 protein: CASRTGNEAFF
J gene: TRBJ2-1; V gene: TRBV29-1; D gene: NA; clone size: NA; CDR3 DNA: TGCAGCGTTGAAGATAAAGAGACGGATGAGCAGTTCTTC; CDR3 protein: CSVEDKETDEQFF
J gene: TRBJ1-5; V gene: TRBV6-1; D gene: NA; clone size: NA; CDR3 DNA: TGTGCCAGCAGTGAATCCAGGGCTCAGCCCCAGCATTTT; CDR3 protein: CASSESRAQPQHF
J gene: TRBJ2-5; V gene: TRBV27; D gene: TRBD1; clone size: NA; CDR3 DNA: TGTGCCAGCAGTTTTTTCGGACAGGGAGGACAAGAGACCCAGTACTTC; CDR3 protein: CASSFFGQGGQETQYF
J gene: TRBJ2-1; V gene: TRBV5-1; D gene: NA; clone size: many; CDR3 DNA: TGCGCCAGCAGCTTGGTGGACCAACGAAATGAGCAGTTCTTC; CDR3 protein: CASSLVDQRNEQFF
J gene: TRBJ2-1; V gene: TRBV7-2; D gene: NA; clone size: many; CDR3 DNA: TGTGCCAGCAGCTTCTCCGGAGGAAATGAGCAGTTCTTC; CDR3 protein: CASSFSGGNEQFF
J gene: TRBJ2-3; V gene: TRBV7-2; D gene: NA; clone size: NA; CDR3 DNA: TGTGCCAGCACAGGGCGCCCCGCAGATACGCAGTATTTT; CDR3 protein: CASTGRPADTQYF
J gene: TRBJ2-3; V gene: TRBV12-3/TRBV12-4; D gene: NA; clone size: few; CDR3 DNA: TGTGCCAGCAGTTTAGTTCTTAGGGGACTGATTACCACAGATACGCAGTATTTT; CDR3 protein: CASSLVLRGLITTDTQYF
J gene: TRBJ2-5; V gene: TRBV10-3; D gene: NA; clone size: many; CDR3 DNA: TGTGCCATCAGTGAGGTCGGGACAAAGGGTCAAGAGACCCAGTACTTC; CDR3 protein: CAISEVGTKGQETQYF
J gene: TRBJ2-5; V gene: TRBV7-8; D gene: NA; clone size: few; CDR3 DNA: TGTGCCAGCAGCTTGGGGACGTTTCAAGAGACCCAGTACTTC; CDR3 protein: CASSLGTFQETQYF
J gene: TRBJ2-1; V gene: TRBV25-1; D gene: TRBD2; clone size: NA; CDR3 DNA: TGTGCCAGCAGTGAAGGGACTAGCGGCGTCAATGAGCAGTTCTTC; CDR3 protein: CASSEGTSGVNEQFF
J gene: TRBJ2-6; V gene: TRBV6-2/TRBV6-3; D gene: NA; clone size: NA; CDR3 DNA: TGTGCCAGCAGTGGGCGCCGTGACTCTGGGGCCAACGTCCTGACTTTC; CDR3 protein: CASSGRRDSGANVLTF
J gene: TRBJ2-7; V gene: TRBV6-5; D gene: TRBD2; clone size: few; CDR3 DNA: TGTGCCAGCAGTAACGGACTAGCGAGCTACGAGCAGTACTTC; CDR3 protein: CASSNGLASYEQYF
J gene: TRBJ1-1; V gene: TRBV6-5; D gene: NA; clone size: NA; CDR3 DNA: TGTGCCAGCAGTTACAGGAGGGACATGAACACTGAAGCTTTCTTT; CDR3 protein: CASSYRRDMNTEAFF
J gene: TRBJ1-2; V gene: TRBV10-3; D gene: NA; clone size: NA; CDR3 DNA: TGTGCCATCAAAGTCGGGGACATCTATGGCTACACCTTC; CDR3 protein: CAIKVGDIYGYTF
J gene: TRBJ2-1; V gene: TRBV7-2; D gene: TRBD2; clone size: NA; CDR3 DNA: TGTGCCAGCAGCTCGGGACTAGCGGGGGGGTTTGAGCAGTTCTTC; CDR3 protein: CASSSGLAGGFEQFF
J gene: TRBJ1-6; V gene: TRBV6-1; D gene: NA; clone size: NA; CDR3 DNA: TGTGCCAGCAGTGAAGCGGGAGCCAATTCACCCCTCCACTTT; CDR3 protein: CASSEAGANSPLHF
J gene: TRBJ1-5; V gene: TRBV5-1; D gene: TRBD1; clone size: NA; CDR3 DNA: TGCGCCAGCAGCGGCGGGACTCAGGGGGATCAGCCCCAGCATTTT; CDR3 protein: CASSGGTQGDQPQHF
J gene: TRBJ1-2; V gene: TRBV29-1; D gene: NA; clone size: many; CDR3 DNA: TGCAGCGTTGGAGATACGGGGGACGGCTACACCTTC; CDR3 protein: CSVGDTGDGYTF
J gene: TRBJ1-5; V gene: TRBV27; D gene: NA; clone size: NA; CDR3 DNA: TGTGCCAGCAGCCCTAGGTTCAATCAGCCCCAGCATTTT; CDR3 protein: CASSPRFNQPQHF
J gene: TRBJ2-7; V gene: TRBV4-2; D gene: TRBD1; clone size: few; CDR3 DNA: TGTGCCAGCAGCCATGCGGGACAGGTCTACGAGCAGTACTTC; CDR3 protein: CASSHAGQVYEQYF
J gene: TRBJ1-6; V gene: TRBV6-5; D gene: NA; clone size: NA; CDR3 DNA: TGTGCCAGCAGTTACCTGGACAGCGGGGATTCACCCCTCCACTTT; CDR3 protein: CASSYLDSGDSPLHF
J gene: TRBJ1-2; V gene: TRBV7-2; D gene: NA; clone size: NA; CDR3 DNA: TGTGCCAGCAGCTCCAAGGGGCACTATGGCTACACCTTC; CDR3 protein: CASSSKGHYGYTF
J gene: TRBJ2-2; V gene: TRBV12-3/TRBV12-4; D gene: NA; clone size: few; CDR3 DNA: TGTGCCAGCAGGCCGGGCGCGGGACTGCCGAACACCGGGGAGCTGTTTTTT; CDR3 protein: CASRPGAGLPNTGELFF
J gene: TRBJ2-1; V gene: TRBV29-1; D gene: TRBD2; clone size: NA; CDR3 DNA: TGCAGCGTCGAAGGACTAGCGGGAGGTCGGTATGAGCAGTTCTTC; CDR3 protein: CSVEGLAGGRYEQFF
J gene: TRBJ1-2; V gene: TRBV20-1; D gene: TRBD1; clone size: NA; CDR3 DNA: TGCAGTGCACGAGGGACAGAGGACTATGGCTACACCTTC; CDR3 protein: CSARGTEDYGYTF
J gene: TRBJ1-2; V gene: TRBV27; D gene: TRBD1; clone size: NA; CDR3 DNA: TGTGCCAGCAGTCCAGGGGGCGCGGTAGGTGGCTACACCTTC; CDR3 protein: CASSPGGAVGGYTF
J gene: TRBJ1-4; V gene: TRBV6-5; D gene: NA; clone size: NA; CDR3 DNA: TGTGCCAGCAAATGGGGAAAGAGGAGAGCAACTAATGAAAAACTGTTTTTT; CDR3 protein: CASKWGKRRATNEKLFF
J gene: TRBJ2-1; V gene: TRBV15; D gene: NA; clone size: NA; CDR3 DNA: TGTGCCACCAGCGGATCCAGGGATGAGCAGTTCTTC; CDR3 protein: CATSGSRDEQFF
J gene: TRBJ2-2; V gene: TRBV7-8; D gene: NA; clone size: NA; CDR3 DNA: TGTGCCAGCAGCTTATTGGTGGGGCCGGTCGGGGAGCTGTTTTTT; CDR3 protein: CASSLLVGPVGELFF
J gene: TRBJ2-1; V gene: TRBV7-2; D gene: NA; clone size: few; CDR3 DNA: TGTGCCAGCAGCGGGGTAGGGACCTACAATGAGCAGTTCTTC; CDR3 protein: CASSGVGTYNEQFF
J gene: TRBJ2-3; V gene: TRBV6-2/TRBV6-3; D gene: TRBD2; clone size: few; CDR3 DNA: TGTGCCAGCAGGTACCGGGGAAGCGGGAGAACAGATACGCAGTATTTT; CDR3 protein: CASRYRGSGRTDTQYF
J gene: TRBJ1-1; V gene: TRBV7-2; D gene: NA; clone size: NA; CDR3 DNA: TGTGCCAGCAGCTTAGACGGGGGTAAGACTTTCTTT; CDR3 protein: CASSLDGGKTFF
J gene: TRBJ1-1; V gene: TRBV4-1; D gene: NA; clone size: NA; CDR3 DNA: TGCGCCAGCAGCCAAGATGGGACTTGGGCTTTCTTT; CDR3 protein: CASSQDGTWAFF